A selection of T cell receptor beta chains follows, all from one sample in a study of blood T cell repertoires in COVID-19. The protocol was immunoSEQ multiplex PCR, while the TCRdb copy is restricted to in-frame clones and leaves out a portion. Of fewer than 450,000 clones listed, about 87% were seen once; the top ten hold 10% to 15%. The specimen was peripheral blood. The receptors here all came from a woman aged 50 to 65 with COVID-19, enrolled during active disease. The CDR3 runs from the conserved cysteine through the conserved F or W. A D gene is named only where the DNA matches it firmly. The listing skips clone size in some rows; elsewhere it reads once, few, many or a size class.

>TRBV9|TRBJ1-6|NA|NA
TGTGCCAGCAGCGCCTCAGGGACAAGGAATTCACCCCTCCACTTT
CASSASGTRNSPLHF
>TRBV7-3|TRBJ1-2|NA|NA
TGTGCCAGCAGCCTTGATACAGGGCGGGGCTACACCTTC
CASSLDTGRGYTF
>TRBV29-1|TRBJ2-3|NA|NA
TGCAGCGTTGACACGGGGGTCACAGATACGCAGTATTTT
CSVDTGVTDTQYF
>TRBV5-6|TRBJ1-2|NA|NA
TGTGCCAGCAGCTACAACAGAGATGGCTACACCTTC
CASSYNRDGYTF
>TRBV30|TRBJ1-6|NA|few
TGTGCCTGGAGTTTGGGAACAGGGACTAGGGTGGATTCACCCCTCCACTTT
CAWSLGTGTRVDSPLHF
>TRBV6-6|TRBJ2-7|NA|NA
TGTGCCAGCAGTTACCTGGAGGGCGGGGGCCTGATCTTC
CASSYLEGGGLIF
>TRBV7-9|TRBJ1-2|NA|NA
TGTGCCAGCAGCTTAGCGGAGAGTTACGGCTACACCTTC
CASSLAESYGYTF
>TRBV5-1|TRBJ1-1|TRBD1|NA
TGCGCCAGCAGCATAACAGGGGACACTGAAGCTTTCTTT
CASSITGDTEAFF
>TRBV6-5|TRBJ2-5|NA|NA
TGTGCCAGCAGAGACGACAGCGTTCAAGAGACCCAGTACTTC
CASRDDSVQETQYF
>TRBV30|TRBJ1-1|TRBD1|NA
TGTGCCTGGAGTGTAACCCAGGGGGCTGAAGCTTTCTTT
CAWSVTQGAEAFF
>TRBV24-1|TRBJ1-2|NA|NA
TGTGCCACCAGTTCTACAGGGTTATTAGATGGCTACACCTTC
CATSSTGLLDGYTF
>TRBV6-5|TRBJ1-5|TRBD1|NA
TGTGCCGGAGGGACAGGCAATCAGCCCCAGCATTTT
CAGGTGNQPQHF
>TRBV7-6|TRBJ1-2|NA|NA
TGTGCCAGCAGCCCCCAGCAGGGCTATGGCTACACCTTC
CASSPQQGYGYTF
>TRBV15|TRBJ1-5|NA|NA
TGTGCCACCAGCACCGGTAGCGTCAATCAGCCCCAGCATTTT
CATSTGSVNQPQHF
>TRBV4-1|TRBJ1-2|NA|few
TGCGCCAGCAGCCAAGTAGGACTCTATGGCTACACCTTC
CASSQVGLYGYTF
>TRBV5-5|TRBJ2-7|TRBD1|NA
TGTGCCAGCAGCCAGGCAGGGACAGGGACCTACGAGCAGTACTTC
CASSQAGTGTYEQYF
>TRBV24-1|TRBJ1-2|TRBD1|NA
TGTGCCACCAGTGATACAGGGGCGGGCTATGGCTACACCTTC
CATSDTGAGYGYTF
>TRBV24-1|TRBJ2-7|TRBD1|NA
TGTGCCACCAGTGACCCCGGGACAGGAGTCTACGAGCAGTACTTC
CATSDPGTGVYEQYF
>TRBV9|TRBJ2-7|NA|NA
TGTGCCAGCAGCCCTTCAGGGGCGGAGCCCTACGAGCAGTACTTC
CASSPSGAEPYEQYF
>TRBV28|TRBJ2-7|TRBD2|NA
TGTGCCAGCAAGGCTAGCGGGGCCTACGAGCAGTACTTC
CASKASGAYEQYF
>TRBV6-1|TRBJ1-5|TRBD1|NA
TGTGCCAGCAGTGACAGACAGGGAATAGGTCAGCCCCAGCATTTT
CASSDRQGIGQPQHF
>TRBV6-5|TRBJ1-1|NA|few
TGTGCCACCGTCCGGGGGACCAAGAACACTGAAGCTTTCTTT
CATVRGTKNTEAFF
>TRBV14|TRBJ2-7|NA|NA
TGTGCCAGCAGCCCGGGAGCATTTCCCCGTTACGGGCAGTACTTC
CASSPGAFPRYGQYF
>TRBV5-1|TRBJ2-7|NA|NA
TGCGCCAGCAGCGTTCGGACTGCCGGCGAGCAGTACTTC
CASSVRTAGEQYF
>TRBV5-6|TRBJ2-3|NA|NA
TGTGCCAGCAGCTTGGAGCCAGATACGCAGTATTTT
CASSLEPDTQYF
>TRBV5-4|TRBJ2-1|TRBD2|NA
TGTGCCAGCAGCTTAACTAGCGGCAACAATGAGCAGTTCTTC
CASSLTSGNNEQFF
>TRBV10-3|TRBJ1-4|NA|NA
TGTGCCATCAGTGAGTCCAATCCAACTAATGAAAAACTGTTTTTT
CAISESNPTNEKLFF
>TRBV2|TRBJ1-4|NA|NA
TGTGCCAGCAACAGGGTTGGAACTAATGAAAAACTGTTTTTT
CASNRVGTNEKLFF
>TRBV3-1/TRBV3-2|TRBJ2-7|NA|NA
TGTGCCAGCAGCCAGGCAGAGGGATTGCCCTACGAGCAGTACTTC
CASSQAEGLPYEQYF
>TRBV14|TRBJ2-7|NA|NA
TGTGCCAGCAGCCAAGAGGAAACAGAGAAGACCTACGAGCAGTACTTC
CASSQEETEKTYEQYF
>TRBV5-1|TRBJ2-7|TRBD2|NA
TGCGCCAGCAGCTTGGGTACTAGCGACACGTCCTACGAGCAGTACTTC
CASSLGTSDTSYEQYF
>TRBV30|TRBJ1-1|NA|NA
TGTGCCTTAAGGGGGGGGCGACGGGCTTTCTTT
CALRGGRRAFF
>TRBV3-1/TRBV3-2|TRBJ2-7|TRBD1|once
TGTGCCAGCAGCCTTCGGGGACAGAGACAATACGAGCAGTACTTC
CASSLRGQRQYEQYF
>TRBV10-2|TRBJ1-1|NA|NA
TGCGCCAGCAGCCTCCACTCAGAAGCTTTCTTT
CASSLHSEAFF
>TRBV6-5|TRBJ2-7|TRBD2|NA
TGTGCCAGCAGTATCCTGGGGCGGGGGGACTACGAGCAGTACTTC
CASSILGRGDYEQYF
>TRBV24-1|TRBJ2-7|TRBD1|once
TGTGCCACCAGTGACCCCACGGGGACAGGGGGGACCTACGAGCAGTACTTC
CATSDPTGTGGTYEQYF
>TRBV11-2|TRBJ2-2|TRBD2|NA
TGTGCCAGCAGCTTAGGGGAGGGAACGAACACCGGGGAGCTGTTTTTT
CASSLGEGTNTGELFF
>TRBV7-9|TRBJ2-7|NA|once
TGTGCCAGCAGCCCCCACAACGAGCAGTACTTC
CASSPHNEQYF
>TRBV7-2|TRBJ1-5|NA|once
TGTGCCAGCAGCTTATGGGGCAGGGGAGTAGTCAATCAGCCCCAGCATTTT
CASSLWGRGVVNQPQHF
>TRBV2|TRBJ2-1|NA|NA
TGTGCCAGCACCCCAAGGGGGGGGCGGTTTAATGAGCAGTTCTTC
CASTPRGGRFNEQFF
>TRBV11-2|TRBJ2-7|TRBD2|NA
TGTGCCAGCAGCTTAGCCGGGGGGGTATACGAGCAGTACTTC
CASSLAGGVYEQYF
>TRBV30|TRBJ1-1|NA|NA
TGTGCCTTGACAGTCAACACTGAAGCTTTCTTT
CALTVNTEAFF
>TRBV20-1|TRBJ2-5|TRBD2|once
TGCAGTGCTAGTCCTGGGACTAGCGGCCAAGAGACCCAGTACTTC
CSASPGTSGQETQYF
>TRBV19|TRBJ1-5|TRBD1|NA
TGTGCCAGTAGTGGGTGGACAGGGGAAGGAGGGCAGCCCCAGCATTTT
CASSGWTGEGGQPQHF
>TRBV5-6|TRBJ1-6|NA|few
TGTGCCAGCAGCCTTTCGACAGGTAATTCACCCCTCCACTTT
CASSLSTGNSPLHF